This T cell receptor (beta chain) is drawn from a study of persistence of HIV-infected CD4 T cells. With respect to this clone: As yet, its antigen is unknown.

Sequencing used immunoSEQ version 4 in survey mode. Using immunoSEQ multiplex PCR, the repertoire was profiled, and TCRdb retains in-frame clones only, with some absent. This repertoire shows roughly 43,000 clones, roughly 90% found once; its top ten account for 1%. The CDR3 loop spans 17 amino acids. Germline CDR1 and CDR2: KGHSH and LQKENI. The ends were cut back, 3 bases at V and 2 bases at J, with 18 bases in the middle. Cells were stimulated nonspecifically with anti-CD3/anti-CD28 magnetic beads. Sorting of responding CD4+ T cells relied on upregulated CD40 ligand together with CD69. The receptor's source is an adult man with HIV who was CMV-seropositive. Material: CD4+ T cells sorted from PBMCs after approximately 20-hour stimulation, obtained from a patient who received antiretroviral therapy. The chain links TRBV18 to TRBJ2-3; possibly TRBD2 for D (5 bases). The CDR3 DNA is TGTGCCAGCTCACCCCTCGACGGAGGAATACCCACAGATACGCAGTATTTT. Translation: CASSPLDGGIPTDTQYF. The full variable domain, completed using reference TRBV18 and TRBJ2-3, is NAGVMQNPRHLVRRRGQEARLRCSPMKGHSHVYWYRQLPEEGLKFMVYLQKENIIDESGMPKERFSAEFPKEGPSILRIQQVVRGDSAAYFCASSPLDGGIPTDTQYFGPGTRLTVL.